This T cell receptor beta chain came from a study of read filtering for tumor transcriptome and immune sequencing. Background on the study: DNase treatment preceded whole-transcriptome library preparation. Per sample, TCR-region reads ranged about 4.05 to 11 million by IR-seq, roughly 80 to 1273 by RNA-seq.

At the time of active disease, bone marrow was collected from every patient. Many counts were recorded for this clonotype. The CDR3 consists of 11 residues. V lost 3 bases and J 6 bases, leaving 8 bases between the germline ends. CDR1 is SQVTM and CDR2 is ANQGSEA in the germline V gene. This library used 300 to 450 ng RNA and molecular barcoded adaptors spanning alpha/delta and beta/gamma chains. Using its own MiXCR run on the reads, TCRdb lists one record per CDR3 protein. The repertoire holds tens of thousands of distinct CDR3 sequences, with around 13% as singletons. The chain carries TRBV29-1 and TRBJ1-1; D is ambiguous. The receptor was derived from a donor at least 40 years old with multiple myeloma. The sequenced sample consisted of a population of CD138-negative cells sorted from bone marrow. The DNA of the CDR3 is TGCAGCGTTGAGCCTACCTCTGAAGCTTTCTTT. Its protein is CSVEPTSEAFF.